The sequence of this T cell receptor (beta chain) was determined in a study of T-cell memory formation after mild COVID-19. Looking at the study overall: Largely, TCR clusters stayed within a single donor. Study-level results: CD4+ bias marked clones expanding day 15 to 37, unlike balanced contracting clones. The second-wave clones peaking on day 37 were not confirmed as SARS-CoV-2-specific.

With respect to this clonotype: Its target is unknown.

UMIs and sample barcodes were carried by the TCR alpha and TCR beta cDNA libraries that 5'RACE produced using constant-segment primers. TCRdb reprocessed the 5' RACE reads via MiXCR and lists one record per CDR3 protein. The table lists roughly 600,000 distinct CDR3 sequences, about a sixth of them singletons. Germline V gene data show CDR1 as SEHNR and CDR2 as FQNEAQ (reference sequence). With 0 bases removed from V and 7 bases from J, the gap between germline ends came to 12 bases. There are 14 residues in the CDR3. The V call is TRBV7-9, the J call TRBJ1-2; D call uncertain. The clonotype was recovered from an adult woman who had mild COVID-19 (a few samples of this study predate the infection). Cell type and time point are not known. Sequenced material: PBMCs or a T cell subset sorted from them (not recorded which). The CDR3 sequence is CASSLAGPRAGYTF. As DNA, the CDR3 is TGTGCCAGCAGCTTAGCAGGGCCCCGGGCTGGCTACACCTTC.